This is a list of T cell receptor beta chains from one sample in a study of cytomegalovirus exposure and HLA in healthy donors. Method: immunoSEQ multiplex PCR; TCRdb's copy keeps in-frame clones and lacks some. The sample has 95,000 to 150,000 clones; just over 65% are singletons. Sequenced input: PBMCs. These receptor sequences come from a man aged 18 to 30 in good health and CMV-seronegative. Each CDR3 is given with its conserved first and last residue. Each record gives: CDR3 protein, CDR3 DNA, J gene, clone size, V gene, D gene. A D gene is named only where the DNA matches it firmly. Expanded clones get a size class; other rows say once, few or many, or leave the size out.

CDR3aa: CAWSLGGDTQYF
CDR3nt: TGTGCCTGGAGCCTAGGGGGAGATACGCAGTATTTT
j_gene: TRBJ2-3
abundance: NA
v_gene: TRBV30
d_gene: NA

CDR3aa: CSVAGTGGSYEQYF
CDR3nt: TGCAGCGTCGCCGGGACAGGGGGTTCCTACGAGCAGTACTTC
j_gene: TRBJ2-7
abundance: NA
v_gene: TRBV29-1
d_gene: TRBD1

CDR3aa: CASSFMGLASDTQYF
CDR3nt: TGCGCCAGCAGCTTTATGGGTCTAGCATCAGATACGCAGTATTTT
j_gene: TRBJ2-3
abundance: NA
v_gene: TRBV5-1
d_gene: NA

CDR3aa: CASSFAQGGRAIADTQYF
CDR3nt: TGTGCCAGCAGCTTTGCGCAAGGCGGGAGGGCCATCGCAGATACGCAGTATTTT
j_gene: TRBJ2-3
abundance: NA
v_gene: TRBV12-1
d_gene: NA

CDR3aa: CASSLKRGHTGELFF
CDR3nt: TGTGCCAGCAGCCTGAAGCGGGGGCACACCGGGGAGCTGTTTTTT
j_gene: TRBJ2-2
abundance: NA
v_gene: TRBV7-3
d_gene: TRBD2

CDR3aa: CASSYRGEVTEAFF
CDR3nt: TGTGCCAGCTCCTACAGGGGTGAGGTCACTGAAGCTTTCTTT
j_gene: TRBJ1-1
abundance: NA
v_gene: TRBV18
d_gene: TRBD1

CDR3aa: CASSLTSGGVYNEQFF
CDR3nt: TGTGCCAGCAGCTTGACCAGCGGGGGGGTTTACAATGAGCAGTTCTTC
j_gene: TRBJ2-1
abundance: NA
v_gene: TRBV6-6
d_gene: TRBD2

CDR3aa: CASSLSRGQVTQYF
CDR3nt: TGTGCCAGCAGCTTATCCAGGGGCCAGGTTACGCAGTATTTT
j_gene: TRBJ2-3
abundance: NA
v_gene: TRBV7-2
d_gene: NA

CDR3aa: CASSLRPQVIGYGYTF
CDR3nt: TGTGCCAGCAGTTTAAGGCCTCAGGTAATCGGATATGGCTACACCTTC
j_gene: TRBJ1-2
abundance: NA
v_gene: TRBV27
d_gene: NA

CDR3aa: CASSELVESAEQYF
CDR3nt: TGTGCCAGCAGTGAACTAGTAGAGTCCGCCGAGCAGTACTTC
j_gene: TRBJ2-7
abundance: NA
v_gene: TRBV6-1
d_gene: NA

CDR3aa: CASSLLAGGSYNEQFF
CDR3nt: TGTGCCAGCAGTTTATTAGCGGGAGGTTCCTACAATGAGCAGTTCTTC
j_gene: TRBJ2-1
abundance: few
v_gene: TRBV28
d_gene: TRBD2

CDR3aa: CASSRGGGTFSYEQYF
CDR3nt: TGTGCCAGCAGCAGGGGGGGCGGGACTTTCTCCTACGAGCAGTACTTC
j_gene: TRBJ2-7
abundance: NA
v_gene: TRBV11-2
d_gene: NA

CDR3aa: CASRLQGNYGYTF
CDR3nt: TGTGCCAGCAGACTCCAGGGAAACTATGGCTACACCTTC
j_gene: TRBJ1-2
abundance: NA
v_gene: TRBV28
d_gene: NA

CDR3aa: CASSQEWARVETQYF
CDR3nt: TGTGCCAGCAGCCAAGAGTGGGCGCGGGTGGAGACCCAGTACTTC
j_gene: TRBJ2-5
abundance: NA
v_gene: TRBV4-2
d_gene: NA

CDR3aa: CASRETTGRTEAFF
CDR3nt: TGCGCCAGCAGAGAGACGACAGGTAGGACTGAAGCTTTCTTT
j_gene: TRBJ1-1
abundance: NA
v_gene: TRBV5-1
d_gene: NA

CDR3aa: CASSLLAGNTGELFF
CDR3nt: TGTGCCAGCAGCTTACTAGCGGGGAACACCGGGGAGCTGTTTTTT
j_gene: TRBJ2-2
abundance: few
v_gene: TRBV11-3
d_gene: TRBD2

CDR3aa: CACPGLREPYEQYF
CDR3nt: TGTGCCTGCCCGGGGTTGAGAGAACCCTACGAGCAGTACTTC
j_gene: TRBJ2-7
abundance: NA
v_gene: TRBV30
d_gene: NA

CDR3aa: CASSNDRGDGYTF
CDR3nt: TGTGCCAGCAGTAACGACAGGGGAGATGGCTACACCTTC
j_gene: TRBJ1-2
abundance: NA
v_gene: TRBV2
d_gene: TRBD1

CDR3aa: CASRGGNTIYF
CDR3nt: TGTGCCAGCAGGGGAGGGAACACCATATATTTT
j_gene: TRBJ1-3
abundance: few
v_gene: TRBV2
d_gene: NA

CDR3aa: CAISDNRDSTDTQYF
CDR3nt: TGTGCCATCAGTGATAACAGAGATAGCACAGATACGCAGTATTTT
j_gene: TRBJ2-3
abundance: NA
v_gene: TRBV10-3
d_gene: NA

CDR3aa: CASSRRQIRDTGELFF
CDR3nt: TGTGCCAGTAGTAGAAGACAGATCCGGGACACCGGGGAGCTGTTTTTT
j_gene: TRBJ2-2
abundance: NA
v_gene: TRBV19
d_gene: NA

CDR3aa: CASSVKEAYEQYF
CDR3nt: TGTGCCAGCTCCGTTAAGGAGGCCTACGAGCAGTACTTC
j_gene: TRBJ2-7
abundance: NA
v_gene: TRBV18
d_gene: NA

CDR3aa: CASSPSGLNTGELFF
CDR3nt: TGTGCCAGCAGCCCCAGCGGGCTGAACACCGGGGAGCTGTTTTTT
j_gene: TRBJ2-2
abundance: NA
v_gene: TRBV11-3
d_gene: NA

CDR3aa: CASSQGPARNQPQHF
CDR3nt: TGTGCCAGCAGCCAGGGGCCCGCACGCAATCAGCCCCAGCATTTT
j_gene: TRBJ1-5
abundance: NA
v_gene: TRBV5-6
d_gene: NA

CDR3aa: CASSQEARDQETQYF
CDR3nt: TGTGCCAGCAGTCAAGAGGCCCGGGACCAAGAGACCCAGTACTTC
j_gene: TRBJ2-5
abundance: few
v_gene: TRBV5-4
d_gene: NA

CDR3aa: CASCPEIINYGYTF
CDR3nt: TGCGCCAGCTGTCCAGAAATTATTAACTATGGCTACACCTTC
j_gene: TRBJ1-2
abundance: NA
v_gene: TRBV5-1
d_gene: NA

CDR3aa: CASSLSGAPVGYGYTF
CDR3nt: TGTGCCAGCAGCTTGTCTGGGGCCCCAGTGGGCTATGGCTACACCTTC
j_gene: TRBJ1-2
abundance: NA
v_gene: TRBV5-4
d_gene: NA

CDR3aa: CASSQGQGREDGYTF
CDR3nt: TGTGCCAGCAGCCAGGGACAGGGACGGGAGGATGGCTACACCTTC
j_gene: TRBJ1-2
abundance: NA
v_gene: TRBV5-6
d_gene: TRBD1

CDR3aa: CASTPDRATSGNTIYF
CDR3nt: TGTGCCAGTACCCCGGACAGGGCCACCTCTGGAAACACCATATATTTT
j_gene: TRBJ1-3
abundance: few
v_gene: TRBV19
d_gene: TRBD1

CDR3aa: CATEGASSYNEQFF
CDR3nt: TGTGCCACCGAGGGGGCGAGCTCCTACAATGAGCAGTTCTTC
j_gene: TRBJ2-1
abundance: NA
v_gene: TRBV2
d_gene: TRBD1

CDR3aa: CASRVDLSTGELFF
CDR3nt: TGTGCCAGCAGAGTAGACTTGTCCACCGGGGAGCTGTTTTTT
j_gene: TRBJ2-2
abundance: NA
v_gene: TRBV9
d_gene: NA

CDR3aa: CASTMGGETQYF
CDR3nt: TGCGCCAGCACGATGGGGGGAGAGACCCAGTACTTC
j_gene: TRBJ2-5
abundance: NA
v_gene: TRBV10-1
d_gene: NA

CDR3aa: CASRILLRGRSGNTIYF
CDR3nt: TGTGCCAGCAGGATCCTCCTCCGGGGTCGCTCTGGAAACACCATATATTTT
j_gene: TRBJ1-3
abundance: NA
v_gene: TRBV7-9
d_gene: NA

CDR3aa: CASSLVVGQGTDTQYF
CDR3nt: TGTGCCAGCAGCTTAGTGGTGGGACAAGGCACAGATACGCAGTATTTT
j_gene: TRBJ2-3
abundance: NA
v_gene: TRBV7-7
d_gene: NA

CDR3aa: CSVQGQGVSRYGYTF
CDR3nt: TGCAGCGTTCAAGGACAGGGGGTTAGTCGCTATGGCTACACCTTC
j_gene: TRBJ1-2
abundance: NA
v_gene: TRBV29-1
d_gene: TRBD1

CDR3aa: CASSLISGSARNIQYF
CDR3nt: TGTGCCAGCAGTTTAATCTCGGGGTCTGCGAGAAACATTCAGTACTTC
j_gene: TRBJ2-4
abundance: once
v_gene: TRBV28
d_gene: NA

CDR3aa: CASSQETSGGVYNEQFF
CDR3nt: TGTGCCAGCAGCCAAGAGACCAGCGGGGGGGTCTACAATGAGCAGTTCTTC
j_gene: TRBJ2-1
abundance: NA
v_gene: TRBV4-2
d_gene: TRBD2

CDR3aa: CASSRDSTYEQYF
CDR3nt: TGTGCCAGCAGTCGGGACAGTACCTACGAGCAGTACTTC
j_gene: TRBJ2-7
abundance: NA
v_gene: TRBV6-5
d_gene: TRBD1

CDR3aa: CAISESLAVNTEAFF
CDR3nt: TGTGCCATCAGTGAGTCATTGGCAGTGAACACTGAAGCTTTCTTT
j_gene: TRBJ1-1
abundance: NA
v_gene: TRBV10-3
d_gene: NA

CDR3aa: CASSLGDRGRETQYF
CDR3nt: TGTGCCAGCAGCTTAGGGGACAGGGGTCGAGAGACCCAGTACTTC
j_gene: TRBJ2-5
abundance: NA
v_gene: TRBV7-2
d_gene: TRBD1

CDR3aa: CAISESGTRSGNTIYF
CDR3nt: TGTGCCATCAGTGAGTCGGGGACACGCTCTGGAAACACCATATATTTT
j_gene: TRBJ1-3
abundance: NA
v_gene: TRBV10-3
d_gene: NA

CDR3aa: CASSTGTSGRVQFF
CDR3nt: TGCGCCAGCAGCACCGGGACTAGCGGGAGGGTCCAGTTCTTC
j_gene: TRBJ2-1
abundance: NA
v_gene: TRBV5-1
d_gene: TRBD2

CDR3aa: CASSLAVLGDRNSPLHF
CDR3nt: TGTGCCAGCAGCTTGGCCGTCCTGGGGGACAGGAATTCACCCCTCCACTTT
j_gene: TRBJ1-6
abundance: NA
v_gene: TRBV5-8
d_gene: TRBD1

CDR3aa: CASSNRVAGANVLTF
CDR3nt: TGTGCCAGCTCGAACAGGGTTGCTGGGGCCAACGTCCTGACTTTC
j_gene: TRBJ2-6
abundance: NA
v_gene: TRBV18
d_gene: NA

CDR3aa: CASSATLPNTGELFF
CDR3nt: TGTGCCAGCAGCGCGACACTCCCGAACACCGGGGAGCTGTTTTTT
j_gene: TRBJ2-2
abundance: NA
v_gene: TRBV5-4
d_gene: NA